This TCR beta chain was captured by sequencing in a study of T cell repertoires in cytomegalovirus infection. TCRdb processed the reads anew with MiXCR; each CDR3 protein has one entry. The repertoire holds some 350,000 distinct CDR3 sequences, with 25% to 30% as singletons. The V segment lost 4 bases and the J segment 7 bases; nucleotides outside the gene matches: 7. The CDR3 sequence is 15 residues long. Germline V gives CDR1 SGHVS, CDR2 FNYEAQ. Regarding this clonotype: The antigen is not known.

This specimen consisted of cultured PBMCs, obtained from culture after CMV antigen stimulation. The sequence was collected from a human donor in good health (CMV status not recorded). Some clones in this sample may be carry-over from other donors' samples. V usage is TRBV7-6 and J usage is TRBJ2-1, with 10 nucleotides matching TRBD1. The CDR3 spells CASSSRTGGLNEQFF. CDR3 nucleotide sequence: TGTGCCAGCAGCTCCAGGACAGGGGGACTGAATGAGCAGTTCTTC.